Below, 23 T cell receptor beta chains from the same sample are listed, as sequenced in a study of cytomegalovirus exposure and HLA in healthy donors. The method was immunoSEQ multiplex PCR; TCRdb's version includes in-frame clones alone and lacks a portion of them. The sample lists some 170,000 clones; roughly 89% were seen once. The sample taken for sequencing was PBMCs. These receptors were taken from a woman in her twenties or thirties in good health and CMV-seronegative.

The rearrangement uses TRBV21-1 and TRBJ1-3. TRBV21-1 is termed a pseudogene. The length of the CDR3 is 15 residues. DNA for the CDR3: TGTGCCAGCAGCGCCGACGGAGTCTCTGGAAACACCATATATTTT. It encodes CASSADGVSGNTIYF.

The CDR3 reads CASSSGHRQPYGYTF. The DNA of the CDR3 is TGTGCCAGCAGCTCGGGCCATAGACAGCCTTATGGCTACACCTTC. J is TRBJ1-2 and V is TRBV5-5; D might be TRBD1 (5 bases). V lost 3 bases, J lost 5 bases, and 17 bases lay in between. In germline, CDR1 is SGHKS, CDR2 YYEKEE (reference sequence). CDR3 length: 15 residues.

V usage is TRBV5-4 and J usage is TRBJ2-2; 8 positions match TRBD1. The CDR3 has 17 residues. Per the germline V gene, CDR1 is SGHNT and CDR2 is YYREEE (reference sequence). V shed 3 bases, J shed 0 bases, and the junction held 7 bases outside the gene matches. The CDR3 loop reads CASSSTLGQANTGELFF. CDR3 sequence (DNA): TGTGCCAGCAGCTCCACGTTGGGACAGGCGAACACCGGGGAGCTGTTTTTT.

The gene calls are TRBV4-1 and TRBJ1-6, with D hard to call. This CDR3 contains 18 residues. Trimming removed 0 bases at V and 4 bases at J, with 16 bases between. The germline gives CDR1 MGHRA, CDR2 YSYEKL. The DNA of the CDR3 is TGCGCCAGCAGCCAAGATAGGTCCTCCGGACTGTATAATTCACCCCTCCACTTT. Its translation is CASSQDRSSGLYNSPLHF.

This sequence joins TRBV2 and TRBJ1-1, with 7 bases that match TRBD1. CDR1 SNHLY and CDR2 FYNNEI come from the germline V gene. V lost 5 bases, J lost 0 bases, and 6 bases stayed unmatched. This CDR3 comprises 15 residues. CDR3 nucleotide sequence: TGTGCCAGCAGTTTGCAGGGGGACGTGAACACTGAAGCTTTCTTT. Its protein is CASSLQGDVNTEAFF.

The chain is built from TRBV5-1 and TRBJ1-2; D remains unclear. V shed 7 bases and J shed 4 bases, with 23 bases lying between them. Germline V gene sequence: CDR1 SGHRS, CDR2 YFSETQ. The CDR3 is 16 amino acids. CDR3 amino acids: CASGKRPDGSIYGYTF. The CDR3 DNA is TGCGCCAGCGGCAAGAGGCCTGACGGGTCCATCTATGGCTACACCTTC.

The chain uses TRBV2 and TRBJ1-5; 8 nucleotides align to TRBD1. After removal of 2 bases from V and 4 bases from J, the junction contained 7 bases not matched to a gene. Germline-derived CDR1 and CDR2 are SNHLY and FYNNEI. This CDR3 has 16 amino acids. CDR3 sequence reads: CASSERQGIRNQPQHF. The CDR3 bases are TGTGCCAGCAGTGAAAGACAGGGGATAAGGAATCAGCCCCAGCATTTT.

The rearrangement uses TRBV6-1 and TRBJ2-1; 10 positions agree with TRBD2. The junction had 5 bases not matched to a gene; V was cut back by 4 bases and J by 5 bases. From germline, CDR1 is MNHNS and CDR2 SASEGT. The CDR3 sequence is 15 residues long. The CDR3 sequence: CASSVTSGDNNEQFF. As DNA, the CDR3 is TGTGCCAGCAGTGTCACTAGCGGGGATAACAATGAGCAGTTCTTC.

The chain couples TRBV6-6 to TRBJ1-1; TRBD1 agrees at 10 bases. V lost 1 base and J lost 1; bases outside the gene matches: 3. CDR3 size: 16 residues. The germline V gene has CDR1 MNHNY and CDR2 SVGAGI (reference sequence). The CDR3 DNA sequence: TGTGCCAGCAGTTACTTCGGGACAGGGGCGAACACTGAAGCTTTCTTT. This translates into CASSYFGTGANTEAFF.

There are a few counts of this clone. This CDR3 reads CASSLGAGLDGYTF. In DNA, the CDR3 is TGTGCCAGCAGCTTAGGGGCAGGGTTGGATGGCTACACCTTC. The chain combines TRBV7-9 with TRBJ1-2; possible D gene TRBD1, 5 bases. The CDR3 has 14 residues. Trimming left V 1 base short and J 6 bases short, with 12 bases between. Germline V lookup: CDR1 SEHNR, CDR2 FQNEAQ (reference sequence).

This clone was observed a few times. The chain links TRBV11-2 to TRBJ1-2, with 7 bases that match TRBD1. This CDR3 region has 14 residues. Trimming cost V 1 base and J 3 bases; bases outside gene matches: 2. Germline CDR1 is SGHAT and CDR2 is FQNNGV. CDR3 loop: CASSLGGQDYGYTF. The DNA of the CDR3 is TGTGCCAGCAGCTTAGGCGGACAGGACTATGGCTACACCTTC.

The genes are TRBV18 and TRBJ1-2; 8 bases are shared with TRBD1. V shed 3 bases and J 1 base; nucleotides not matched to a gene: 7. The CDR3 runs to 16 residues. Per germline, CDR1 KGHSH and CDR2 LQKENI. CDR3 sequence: CASSPLPGQDNYGYTF. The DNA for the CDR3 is TGTGCCAGCTCACCCCTCCCGGGACAGGATAACTATGGCTACACCTTC.

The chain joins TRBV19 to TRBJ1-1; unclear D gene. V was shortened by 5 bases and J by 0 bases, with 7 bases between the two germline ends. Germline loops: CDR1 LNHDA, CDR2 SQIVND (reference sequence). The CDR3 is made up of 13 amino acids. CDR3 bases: TGTGCCAGTAGTTCTAGCTTGAACACTGAAGCTTTCTTT. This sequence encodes CASSSSLNTEAFF.

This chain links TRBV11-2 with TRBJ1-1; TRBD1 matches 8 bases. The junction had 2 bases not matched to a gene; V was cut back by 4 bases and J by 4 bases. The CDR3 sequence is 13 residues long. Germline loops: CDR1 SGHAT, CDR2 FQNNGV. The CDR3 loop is CASSYTGGTEAFF. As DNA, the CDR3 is TGTGCCAGCAGCTACACAGGGGGCACTGAAGCTTTCTTT.

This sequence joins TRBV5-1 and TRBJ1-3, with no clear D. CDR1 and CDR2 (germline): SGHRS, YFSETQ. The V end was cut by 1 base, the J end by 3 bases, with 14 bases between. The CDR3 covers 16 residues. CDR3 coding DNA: TGCGCCAGCAGCTTGATTTCGGGGAAGTTTGGAAACACCATATATTTT. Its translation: CASSLISGKFGNTIYF.

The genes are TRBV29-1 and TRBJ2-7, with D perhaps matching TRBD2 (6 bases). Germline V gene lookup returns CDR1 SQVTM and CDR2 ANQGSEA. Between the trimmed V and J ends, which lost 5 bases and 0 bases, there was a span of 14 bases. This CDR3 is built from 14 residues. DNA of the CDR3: TGCAGCGTTACGTGGGACTCCCTCTCCTACGAGCAGTACTTC. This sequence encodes CSVTWDSLSYEQYF.

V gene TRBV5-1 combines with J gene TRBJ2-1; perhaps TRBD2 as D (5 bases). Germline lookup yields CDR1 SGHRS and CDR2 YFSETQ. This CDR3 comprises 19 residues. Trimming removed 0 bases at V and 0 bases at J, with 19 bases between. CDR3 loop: CASSLAGGQHHSSYNEQFF. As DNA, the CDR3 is TGCGCCAGCAGCTTGGCAGGCGGGCAGCACCATAGCTCCTACAATGAGCAGTTCTTC.

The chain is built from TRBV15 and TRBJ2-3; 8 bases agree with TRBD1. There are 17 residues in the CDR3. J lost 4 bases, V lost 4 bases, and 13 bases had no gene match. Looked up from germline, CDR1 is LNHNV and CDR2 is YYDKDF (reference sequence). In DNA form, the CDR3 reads TGTGCCACCAGCACCACCGGGTCCCTCAGGGGGCCAGATACGCAGTATTTT. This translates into CATSTTGSLRGPDTQYF.

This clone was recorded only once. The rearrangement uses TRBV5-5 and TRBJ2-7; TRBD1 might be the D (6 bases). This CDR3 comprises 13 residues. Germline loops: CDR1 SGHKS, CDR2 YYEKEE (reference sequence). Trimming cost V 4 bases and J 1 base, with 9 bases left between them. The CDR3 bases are TGTGCCAGCAGCGACGGACAGTCCTACGAGCAGTACTTC. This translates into CASSDGQSYEQYF.

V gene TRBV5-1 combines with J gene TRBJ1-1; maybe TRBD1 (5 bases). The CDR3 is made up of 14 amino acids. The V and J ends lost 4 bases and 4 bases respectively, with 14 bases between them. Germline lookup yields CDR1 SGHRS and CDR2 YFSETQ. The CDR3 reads CASSVTGGGTEAFF. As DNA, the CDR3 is TGCGCCAGCAGCGTTACGGGGGGAGGCACTGAAGCTTTCTTT.

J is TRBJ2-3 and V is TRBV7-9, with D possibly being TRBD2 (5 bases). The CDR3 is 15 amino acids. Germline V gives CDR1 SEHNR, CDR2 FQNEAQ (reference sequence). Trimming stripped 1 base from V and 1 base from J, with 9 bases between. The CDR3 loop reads CASSLDAGGTDTQYF. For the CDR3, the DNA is TGTGCCAGCAGCTTAGACGCGGGTGGCACAGATACGCAGTATTTT. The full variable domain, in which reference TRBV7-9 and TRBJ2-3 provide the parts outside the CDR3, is DTGVSQNPRHKITKRGQNVTFRCDPISEHNRLYWYRQTLGQGPEFLTYFQNEAQLEKSRLLSDRFSAERPKGSFSTLEIQRTEQGDSAMYLCASSLDAGGTDTQYFGPGTRLTVL.

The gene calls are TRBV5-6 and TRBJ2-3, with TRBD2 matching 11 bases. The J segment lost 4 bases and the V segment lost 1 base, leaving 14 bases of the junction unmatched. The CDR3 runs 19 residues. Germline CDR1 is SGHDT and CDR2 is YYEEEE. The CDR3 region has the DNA TGTGCCAGCAGCTTGATACCTAGCGGGGGGTTCTACTCCGCAGATACGCAGTATTTT. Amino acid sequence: CASSLIPSGGFYSADTQYF.

The CDR3 region has the DNA TGTGCCACCAGCAGCCAACGGGGGGTAACTCAGCCCCAGCATTTT. It codes for CATSSQRGVTQPQHF. The V call is TRBV15, the J call TRBJ1-5, with D possibly matching TRBD1 (5 bases). V gave up 3 bases and J gave up 6 bases, with 15 bases separating them. The CDR3 is made up of 15 amino acids. CDR1 is LNHNV and CDR2 is YYDKDF in the germline V gene (reference sequence).